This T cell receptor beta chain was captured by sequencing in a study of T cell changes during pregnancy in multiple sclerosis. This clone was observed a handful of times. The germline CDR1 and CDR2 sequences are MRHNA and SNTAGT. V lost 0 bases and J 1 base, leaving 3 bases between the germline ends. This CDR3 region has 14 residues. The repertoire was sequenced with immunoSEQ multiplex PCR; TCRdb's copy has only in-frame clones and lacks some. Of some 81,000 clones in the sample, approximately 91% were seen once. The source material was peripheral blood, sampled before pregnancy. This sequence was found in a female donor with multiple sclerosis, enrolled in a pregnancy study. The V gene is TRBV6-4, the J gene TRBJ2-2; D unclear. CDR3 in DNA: TGTGCCAGCAGTGACTCACTGAACACCGGGGAGCTGTTTTTT. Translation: CASSDSLNTGELFF.